Each of the 6 T cell receptor beta chains below was sequenced from the same sample in a study of blood T cell repertoires in COVID-19. TCRdb's copy holds only in-frame clones and misses some; the assay was immunoSEQ multiplex PCR. This table holds about 300,000 clones, around 85% found once. The sample comprised peripheral blood. Receptor source: a human donor with COVID-19, enrolled during active disease. The donor label of this sample is uncertain.

The V gene is TRBV6-5, the J gene TRBJ2-5; weak D call: TRBD1 (5 bases). The CDR3 length is 14 residues. Germline V gene sequence: CDR1 MNHEY, CDR2 SVGAGI. The V gene lost 5 bases and the J gene lost 5 bases, with 15 bases spanning the gap. CDR3 in amino acids: CASSRSRVGETQYF. In DNA, the CDR3 is TGTGCCAGCAGTCGTAGCAGGGTGGGGGAGACCCAGTACTTC.

A few counts support this clone. The chain links TRBV14 to TRBJ2-6, with a possible D match to TRBD1 (5 bases). The CDR3 consists of 19 residues. Trimming stripped 1 base from V and 0 bases from J, with 16 bases between. Germline loops: CDR1 SGHDN, CDR2 FVKESK. The CDR3 loop is CASSQVGLQEYSGANVLTF. CDR3 nucleotide sequence: TGTGCCAGCAGCCAAGTGGGTCTACAGGAATACTCTGGGGCCAACGTCCTGACTTTC.

This clone was counted a few times. The chain employs TRBV3-1 (or the pseudogene TRBV3-2) and TRBJ2-3; 10 bases are shared with TRBD2. In germline, CDR1 is LGHDT, CDR2 YNNKEL (reference sequence). The trim removed 2 bases at V and 3 bases at J, leaving 5 bases unmatched. This CDR3 contains 16 residues. Here the CDR3 DNA reads TGTGCCAGCAGCCAAAACCCAGCGGGAGGGACAGATACGCAGTATTTT. It codes for CASSQNPAGGTDTQYF.

This chain links TRBV19 with TRBJ2-3, with D perhaps TRBD2 (7 bases). This CDR3 has 15 residues. Germline V gene data show CDR1 as LNHDA and CDR2 as SQIVND (reference sequence). V lost 10 bases and J lost 1, with 18 bases in between. The CDR3 DNA reads as TGTGCCACCCGAGAGGGGAGGGGGGGCACAGATACGCAGTATTTT. This gives the protein CATREGRGGTDTQYF.

A word on this clone: Sequence at one end of the junction differs from germline and may be a read error. V and J are TRBV7-3 and TRBJ1-1, with D perhaps matching TRBD1 (5 bases). Germline V lookup: CDR1 SGHTA, CDR2 FQGTGA. CDR3 length: 13 amino acids. The CDR3 sequence: CASSLGGNPEAFF. CDR3 sequence (DNA): TGTGCCAGCAGCTTAGGGGGGAACCCTGAAGCTTTCTTT.

This sequence joins TRBV7-2 and TRBJ2-1, with 12 bases lining up with TRBD2. The CDR3 extends over 18 amino acids. V dropped 1 base and J dropped 4; count of bases not matched to a gene: 8. Germline CDR1 is SGHTA and CDR2 is FQGNSA. The chain's CDR3 is CASSLVGLAGGLYNEQFF. The CDR3 DNA reads TGTGCCAGCAGCTTAGTCGGGCTAGCGGGAGGGTTATACAATGAGCAGTTCTTC.